This T cell receptor beta chain came from a study of CD8+ T cells in alopecia areata. Study context: The study gave treated patients oral tofacitinib at 5 to 10 mg twice daily. Regarding the study as a whole: Against the mouse data, patients shared TCRs less clearly, possibly for HLA reasons. Tofacitinib significantly reduced both scalp clonality and expanded CD8+ clones among the top 100.

The CDR3 runs to 14 residues. The germline CDR1 and CDR2 sequences are LNHDA and SQIVND (reference sequence). Trimming took off 5 bases at V and 0 bases at J, with 10 bases between the two ends. Treatment defined: oral pan-JAK inhibitor, 5-10 mg twice daily. Obtained from alopecia areata patients were lesional scalp punch biopsies along with peripheral blood. With regard to this clone: The target antigen is unknown.

Extraction of RNA preceded its reverse transcription into cDNA, which served as the sequencing template. Libraries were prepared by immunoSEQ multiplex PCR; TCRdb keeps only in-frame clonotypes and omits some of them. This sample has some 7,000 clones, with 60% to 65% found just once. This sequence joins TRBV19 and TRBJ1-1; D is possibly TRBD1 (5 bases). Source: skin, taken at week 4, from a patient treated with tofacitinib. The source is a human donor with alopecia areata. The CDR3 spells CASSEPGMNTEAFF. CDR3 coding DNA: TGTGCCAGTAGTGAGCCAGGGATGAACACTGAAGCTTTCTTT.